Listed below are T cell receptor beta chains from one sample, sequenced in a study of identical twins. One entry per CDR3 protein results from TCRdb running MiXCR on the 5' RACE reads. The sample carries hundreds of thousands of distinct CDR3 sequences, more than 9% recorded once. The same data also contributed to another study, on yellow fever vaccine responses in identical twins.

The sample comprised PBMCs. These receptors were obtained from a woman under 30 in good health. Both conserved end residues are part of each CDR3. The D gene is left open where the match is weak. Size values are once, few and many counts, or a class for expanded clones, and some rows have none.

D: -
V: TRBV12-3/TRBV12-4
size: -
J: TRBJ2-4
length: 13
CDR3: CASSLWAKNIQYF
DNA: TGTGCCAGCAGCCTGTGGGCCAAAAACATTCAGTACTTC

D: -
V: TRBV6-1
size: -
J: TRBJ1-2
length: 15
CDR3: CASRDTGIINYGYTF
DNA: TGTGCCAGCAGAGACACAGGGATCATTAACTATGGCTACACCTTC

D: -
V: TRBV24-1
size: -
J: TRBJ2-1
length: 14
CDR3: CATSAGQPYNEQFF
DNA: TGTGCCACCAGTGCGGGCCAACCTTACAATGAGCAGTTCTTC

D: -
V: TRBV4-2
size: -
J: TRBJ2-2
length: 17
CDR3: CASSQDRPSGGTGELFF
DNA: TGTGCCAGCAGCCAAGATCGGCCATCTGGGGGGACCGGGGAGCTGTTTTTT

D: TRBD2
V: TRBV29-1
size: few
J: TRBJ2-7
length: 14
CDR3: CSVVIPTSVDEQYF
DNA: TGCAGCGTTGTTATCCCTACTAGCGTCGACGAGCAGTACTTC

D: TRBD2
V: TRBV7-6
size: -
J: TRBJ2-1
length: 14
CDR3: CASSPPSGRGEQFF
DNA: TGTGCCAGCAGCCCGCCTAGCGGGAGGGGTGAGCAGTTCTTC

D: TRBD2
V: TRBV3-1
size: -
J: TRBJ2-1
length: 18
CDR3: CASSPGTSEGYFYNEQFF
DNA: TGTGCCAGCAGCCCAGGGACTAGCGAAGGCTACTTCTACAATGAGCAGTTCTTC

D: -
V: TRBV5-1
size: few
J: TRBJ2-2
length: 18
CDR3: CASSLIGSRTANTGELFF
DNA: TGCGCCAGCAGCTTGATCGGAAGTAGGACAGCGAACACCGGGGAGCTGTTTTTT

D: TRBD2
V: TRBV3-1
size: -
J: TRBJ2-3
length: 19
CDR3: CASSLTRLQREGLADTQYF
DNA: TGTGCCAGCAGCCTAACCCGTTTGCAGCGGGAGGGCCTAGCAGATACGCAGTATTTT

D: -
V: TRBV3-1
size: -
J: TRBJ2-7
length: 15
CDR3: CASSLSGASSYEQYF
DNA: TGTGCCAGCAGCTTATCAGGAGCCAGCTCCTACGAGCAGTACTTC

D: TRBD1
V: TRBV6-5
size: few
J: TRBJ2-7
length: 14
CDR3: CASSSYGQGYEQYF
DNA: TGTGCCAGCAGTTCATACGGACAGGGCTACGAGCAGTACTTC

D: TRBD2
V: TRBV12-5
size: -
J: TRBJ2-7
length: 15
CDR3: CASGGGTSGSYEQYF
DNA: TGTGCTAGTGGTGGAGGGACTAGCGGGAGCTACGAGCAGTACTTC

D: -
V: TRBV12-3/TRBV12-4
size: -
J: TRBJ2-3
length: 12
CDR3: CASTASADTQYF
DNA: TGTGCCAGCACCGCCAGTGCAGATACGCAGTATTTT

D: -
V: TRBV2
size: -
J: TRBJ2-7
length: 13
CDR3: CASAQGRGYEQYF
DNA: TGTGCCAGCGCCCAGGGGAGGGGCTACGAGCAGTACTTC